These T cell receptor beta chains were read from a single sample in a study of vaccination and CD4 T cells after COVID-19. In TCRdb, the PCR reads were re-called with MiXCR into one record per CDR3 protein. The data contain about 8,800 distinct CDR3 sequences, 45% to 60% of them seen just once; the ten biggest clones take up under 10%. For these TCRs, the target antigens are not known. Sequenced: CD4+ T cells from blood, cultured in vitro. The receptors come from a human donor who had recovered from COVID-19. CDR3s include the opening cysteine and the closing phenylalanine or tryptophan. A D gene is named only where the DNA matches it firmly. Size is omitted from some rows. Given values are once, few, many or a class for expanded clones.

D gene: TRBD1; V gene: TRBV5-4; clone size: NA; J gene: TRBJ1-2; CDR3 protein: CASSAGQGTNYGYTF; CDR3 DNA: TGTGCCAGCAGCGCCGGACAGGGGACTAACTATGGCTACACCTTC
D gene: NA; V gene: TRBV5-1; clone size: NA; J gene: TRBJ1-1; CDR3 protein: CASSYSSGGILRNTEAFF; CDR3 DNA: TGCGCCAGCAGCTATTCCTCGGGGGGAATCTTGCGTAACACTGAAGCTTTCTTT
D gene: NA; V gene: TRBV2; clone size: NA; J gene: TRBJ1-5; CDR3 protein: CASSSLNQPQHF; CDR3 DNA: TGTGCCAGCAGCTCTTTAAATCAGCCCCAGCATTTT
D gene: NA; V gene: TRBV6-2/TRBV6-3; clone size: NA; J gene: TRBJ2-5; CDR3 protein: CASSQPDPEVETQYF; CDR3 DNA: TGTGCCAGCAGTCAGCCGGACCCGGAGGTGGAGACCCAGTACTTC
D gene: NA; V gene: TRBV6-1; clone size: NA; J gene: TRBJ1-5; CDR3 protein: CASSGEGNQPQHF; CDR3 DNA: TGTGCCAGCAGTGGGGAGGGGAATCAGCCCCAGCATTTT
D gene: TRBD2; V gene: TRBV30; clone size: NA; J gene: TRBJ2-5; CDR3 protein: CAWSRGGGGKETQYF; CDR3 DNA: TGTGCCTGGAGCCGAGGTGGCGGGGGGAAAGAGACCCAGTACTTC
D gene: TRBD2; V gene: TRBV6-1; clone size: NA; J gene: TRBJ2-2; CDR3 protein: CASSNSGGGANTGELFF; CDR3 DNA: TGTGCCAGCAGTAATAGCGGGGGGGGAGCGAACACCGGGGAGCTGTTTTTT
D gene: TRBD1; V gene: TRBV28; clone size: NA; J gene: TRBJ1-2; CDR3 protein: CASSPNTGGRIYGYTF; CDR3 DNA: TGTGCCAGCAGCCCCAACACAGGGGGCCGTATCTATGGCTACACCTTC
D gene: TRBD1; V gene: TRBV19; clone size: few; J gene: TRBJ1-6; CDR3 protein: CASSSSGQGRNSPLHF; CDR3 DNA: TGTGCCAGTAGTTCATCGGGACAGGGGCGTAATTCACCCCTCCACTTT
D gene: TRBD1; V gene: TRBV5-4; clone size: NA; J gene: TRBJ1-5; CDR3 protein: CASSNRGSNQPQHF; CDR3 DNA: TGTGCCAGCAGCAACAGGGGAAGCAATCAGCCCCAGCATTTT
D gene: TRBD2; V gene: TRBV7-2; clone size: NA; J gene: TRBJ2-1; CDR3 protein: CASSLSSGRGADNEQFF; CDR3 DNA: TGTGCCAGCAGCTTAAGTAGCGGGCGGGGGGCGGACAATGAGCAGTTCTTC
D gene: TRBD1; V gene: TRBV12-3/TRBV12-4; clone size: few; J gene: TRBJ2-5; CDR3 protein: CASSGTAGAETQYF; CDR3 DNA: TGTGCCAGCAGTGGGACAGCAGGAGCGGAGACCCAGTACTTC
D gene: NA; V gene: TRBV19; clone size: few; J gene: TRBJ2-2; CDR3 protein: CASSIDPRLVDTGELFF; CDR3 DNA: TGTGCCAGTAGTATAGATCCGCGACTAGTTGACACCGGGGAGCTGTTTTTT
D gene: NA; V gene: TRBV19; clone size: few; J gene: TRBJ2-7; CDR3 protein: CASSDLFRSGLGEQYF; CDR3 DNA: TGTGCCAGTAGTGATCTGTTCAGGTCAGGTCTCGGCGAGCAGTACTTC
D gene: NA; V gene: TRBV25-1; clone size: NA; J gene: TRBJ1-1; CDR3 protein: CASRLQGGGTEAFF; CDR3 DNA: TGTGCCAGCAGGCTACAGGGAGGGGGCACTGAAGCTTTCTTT
D gene: NA; V gene: TRBV20-1; clone size: few; J gene: TRBJ1-2; CDR3 protein: CSAQLQGTNYGSYTF; CDR3 DNA: TGCAGTGCTCAACTGCAGGGGACGAACTACGGGAGCTACACCTTC
D gene: TRBD2; V gene: TRBV9; clone size: NA; J gene: TRBJ2-1; CDR3 protein: CASSLTLAGGGANEQFF; CDR3 DNA: TGTGCCAGCAGCTTGACACTAGCGGGAGGAGGGGCCAATGAGCAGTTCTTC
D gene: TRBD1; V gene: TRBV20-1; clone size: NA; J gene: TRBJ2-6; CDR3 protein: CSALGQGAQGANVLTF; CDR3 DNA: TGCAGTGCTCTGGGACAGGGGGCGCAGGGGGCCAACGTCCTGACTTTC
D gene: NA; V gene: TRBV12-3/TRBV12-4; clone size: NA; J gene: TRBJ1-5; CDR3 protein: CASSRDSNQPQHF; CDR3 DNA: TGTGCCAGCAGCCGAGACAGCAATCAGCCCCAGCATTTT
D gene: NA; V gene: TRBV20-1; clone size: NA; J gene: TRBJ1-1; CDR3 protein: CSARKEGRWNTEAFF; CDR3 DNA: TGCAGTGCTAGAAAGGAGGGTCGGTGGAACACTGAAGCTTTCTTT
D gene: TRBD1; V gene: TRBV27; clone size: NA; J gene: TRBJ1-6; CDR3 protein: CASSLWTGTYNSPLHF; CDR3 DNA: TGTGCCAGCAGTCTTTGGACAGGGACCTATAATTCACCCCTCCACTTT
D gene: NA; V gene: TRBV30; clone size: NA; J gene: TRBJ1-6; CDR3 protein: CAWSAGQRNSPLHF; CDR3 DNA: TGTGCCTGGAGTGCAGGCCAGAGAAATTCACCCCTCCACTTT
D gene: NA; V gene: TRBV18; clone size: NA; J gene: TRBJ2-5; CDR3 protein: CASSPGAETQYF; CDR3 DNA: TGTGCCAGCTCACCTGGCGCGGAGACCCAGTACTTC
D gene: NA; V gene: TRBV27; clone size: few; J gene: TRBJ1-1; CDR3 protein: CASSPRPATEAFF; CDR3 DNA: TGTGCCAGCAGTCCGAGGCCAGCGACTGAAGCTTTCTTT
D gene: NA; V gene: TRBV12-3/TRBV12-4; clone size: NA; J gene: TRBJ2-2; CDR3 protein: CASGLAGELFF; CDR3 DNA: TGTGCCAGCGGGTTGGCCGGGGAGCTGTTTTTT
D gene: NA; V gene: TRBV2; clone size: few; J gene: TRBJ1-5; CDR3 protein: CASRLDGPGQPQHF; CDR3 DNA: TGTGCCAGCAGACTTGACGGTCCGGGGCAGCCCCAGCATTTT
D gene: NA; V gene: TRBV19; clone size: NA; J gene: TRBJ2-3; CDR3 protein: CASSWGGVDTDTQYF; CDR3 DNA: TGTGCCAGTAGTTGGGGTGGGGTGGACACAGATACGCAGTATTTT
D gene: NA; V gene: TRBV24-1; clone size: few; J gene: TRBJ1-5; CDR3 protein: CATSPGGGVTYQPQHF; CDR3 DNA: TGTGCCACCAGTCCCGGAGGGGGGGTGACTTATCAGCCCCAGCATTTT
D gene: TRBD2; V gene: TRBV5-4; clone size: NA; J gene: TRBJ2-3; CDR3 protein: CASSSSGLAYTDTQYF; CDR3 DNA: TGTGCCAGCAGCTCCTCGGGACTAGCGTACACAGATACGCAGTATTTT
D gene: NA; V gene: TRBV7-9; clone size: NA; J gene: TRBJ2-6; CDR3 protein: CASSAASGANVLTF; CDR3 DNA: TGTGCCAGCAGCGCGGCCTCTGGGGCCAACGTCCTGACTTTC
D gene: NA; V gene: TRBV20-1; clone size: NA; J gene: TRBJ2-3; CDR3 protein: CSAGRGFGNTQYF; CDR3 DNA: TGCAGTGCCGGCCGAGGTTTTGGGAATACGCAGTATTTT
D gene: TRBD1; V gene: TRBV5-1; clone size: NA; J gene: TRBJ1-1; CDR3 protein: CASSLSGQGRTEAFF; CDR3 DNA: TGCGCCAGCAGCTTGTCCGGACAGGGGAGAACTGAAGCTTTCTTT
D gene: NA; V gene: TRBV2; clone size: once; J gene: TRBJ1-2; CDR3 protein: CASRNSGRNGYTF; CDR3 DNA: TGTGCCAGCAGGAACAGCGGGCGGAATGGCTACACCTTC
D gene: NA; V gene: TRBV15; clone size: large; J gene: TRBJ2-5; CDR3 protein: CATSRDRGLSRGETQYF; CDR3 DNA: TGTGCCACCAGCAGAGATCGAGGCTTATCGCGAGGAGAGACCCAGTACTTC
D gene: NA; V gene: TRBV11-2; clone size: NA; J gene: TRBJ2-5; CDR3 protein: CASSFGTLERETQYF; CDR3 DNA: TGTGCCAGCAGCTTCGGAACCCTAGAACGGGAGACCCAGTACTTC
D gene: NA; V gene: TRBV6-1; clone size: NA; J gene: TRBJ1-5; CDR3 protein: CASSEMGIRNQPQHF; CDR3 DNA: TGTGCCAGCAGTGAAATGGGGATCCGCAATCAGCCCCAGCATTTT
D gene: NA; V gene: TRBV7-2; clone size: NA; J gene: TRBJ2-2; CDR3 protein: CASSLGSLARQELFF; CDR3 DNA: TGTGCCAGCAGCTTAGGTTCCCTAGCGAGACAGGAGCTGTTTTTT
D gene: TRBD2; V gene: TRBV28; clone size: NA; J gene: TRBJ2-7; CDR3 protein: CASNEKRGSYEQYF; CDR3 DNA: TGTGCCAGCAACGAAAAGCGGGGATCCTACGAGCAGTACTTC
D gene: NA; V gene: TRBV6-2/TRBV6-3; clone size: NA; J gene: TRBJ1-1; CDR3 protein: CASSYPGRGSTEAFF; CDR3 DNA: TGTGCCAGCAGTTACCCAGGGAGGGGGAGCACTGAAGCTTTCTTT
D gene: NA; V gene: TRBV6-1; clone size: few; J gene: TRBJ2-2; CDR3 protein: CASKTSGPRSGELFF; CDR3 DNA: TGTGCCAGCAAAACTTCGGGACCCCGGTCCGGGGAGCTGTTTTTT
D gene: TRBD1; V gene: TRBV2; clone size: NA; J gene: TRBJ1-5; CDR3 protein: CASRRTGGGQPQHF; CDR3 DNA: TGTGCCAGCAGAAGGACAGGGGGCGGTCAGCCCCAGCATTTT
D gene: TRBD2; V gene: TRBV15; clone size: once; J gene: TRBJ2-1; CDR3 protein: CATSRESGTSGFNEQFF; CDR3 DNA: TGTGCCACCAGCAGAGAGTCCGGGACTAGCGGTTTCAATGAGCAGTTCTTC
D gene: NA; V gene: TRBV5-4; clone size: NA; J gene: TRBJ1-1; CDR3 protein: CASSRSQTDTEAFF; CDR3 DNA: TGTGCCAGCAGCCGAAGCCAGACAGACACTGAAGCTTTCTTT
D gene: NA; V gene: TRBV4-2; clone size: NA; J gene: TRBJ1-5; CDR3 protein: CASSQDLLQSNQPQHF; CDR3 DNA: TGTGCCAGCAGCCAAGATCTGCTGCAGAGCAATCAGCCCCAGCATTTT
D gene: NA; V gene: TRBV5-1; clone size: NA; J gene: TRBJ2-5; CDR3 protein: CASSLGGAIMETQYF; CDR3 DNA: TGCGCCAGCAGCTTGGGTGGGGCTATCATGGAGACCCAGTACTTC
D gene: NA; V gene: TRBV7-8; clone size: NA; J gene: TRBJ2-5; CDR3 protein: CASSTQLVAGHGTQYF; CDR3 DNA: TGTGCCAGCAGCACACAACTGGTTGCGGGCCACGGGACCCAGTACTTC
D gene: NA; V gene: TRBV30; clone size: NA; J gene: TRBJ1-5; CDR3 protein: CAWSVSGDSNQPQHF; CDR3 DNA: TGTGCCTGGAGTGTATCCGGGGATAGCAATCAGCCCCAGCATTTT
D gene: NA; V gene: TRBV6-1; clone size: NA; J gene: TRBJ2-2; CDR3 protein: CASIKTGTGNTGEPFF; CDR3 DNA: TGTGCCAGCATCAAAACAGGGACGGGGAACACCGGGGAGCCGTTTTTT
D gene: NA; V gene: TRBV20-1; clone size: NA; J gene: TRBJ1-5; CDR3 protein: CSARSASSDQPQHF; CDR3 DNA: TGCAGTGCTAGGTCCGCGTCTTCGGATCAGCCCCAGCATTTT